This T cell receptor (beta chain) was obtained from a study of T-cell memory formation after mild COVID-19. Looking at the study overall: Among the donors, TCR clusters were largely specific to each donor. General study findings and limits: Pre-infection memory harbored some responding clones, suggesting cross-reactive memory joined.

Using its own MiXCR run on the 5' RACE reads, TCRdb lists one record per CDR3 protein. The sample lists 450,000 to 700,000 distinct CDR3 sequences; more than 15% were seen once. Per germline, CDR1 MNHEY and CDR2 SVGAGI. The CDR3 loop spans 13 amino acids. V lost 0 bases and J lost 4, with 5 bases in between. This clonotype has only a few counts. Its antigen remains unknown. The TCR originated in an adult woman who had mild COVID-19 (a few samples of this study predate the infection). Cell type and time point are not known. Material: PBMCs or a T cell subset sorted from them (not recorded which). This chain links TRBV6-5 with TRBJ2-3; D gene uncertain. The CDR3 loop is CASSYSGADTQYF. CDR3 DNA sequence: TGTGCCAGCAGTTACTCAGGCGCAGATACGCAGTATTTT.